The T cell receptor (beta chain) under discussion was sequenced for a study of T cells in Graves' hyperthyroidism and ophthalmopathy. Whole-study findings and limits: Separating ophthalmopathy from stable hyperthyroidism was achieved by a 13 V-J model. Most thyroid clonotypes expanded above 0.001 were also detected in blood.

Diagnoses were established using clinical symptoms, serum thyroxine and TRAb, thyroid ultrasound and orbital computed tomography. PBMCs stemmed from 10 ml fresh peripheral blood. This clonotype was observed a few times. What it binds is not known. Trimming cost V 0 bases and J 1 base, with 7 bases left between them. This CDR3 has 14 amino acids. CDR1 and CDR2 from the germline V gene are SGDLS and YYNGEE. Amplification targeted TCR beta CDR3 regions from RNA transcripts. The HTBI set primed first-round TCR CDR3 RT-PCR. TCRdb recomputed calls from the multiplex PCR reads with MiXCR, one row per CDR3 protein. The table records some 300,000 distinct CDR3 sequences, 15% to 20% of them present only once.

Sequences were obtained from blood. The source of this sequence is a man between 50 and 59 years old with Graves' ophthalmopathy. This sequence joins TRBV9 and TRBJ1-1; D remains unclear. The CDR3 DNA reads as TGTGCCAGCAGCGTAGGACCCTCGAACACTGAAGCTTTCTTT. Its translation: CASSVGPSNTEAFF. Using reference TRBV9 and TRBJ1-1 for the parts outside the CDR3, the full variable domain is DSGVTQTPKHLITATGQRVTLRCSPRSGDLSVYWYQQSLDQGLQFLIQYYNGEERAKGNILERFSAQQFPDLHSELNLSSLELGDSALYFCASSVGPSNTEAFFGQGTRLTVV.